The 22 T cell receptor beta chains given below trace back to one sample, sequenced in a study of Ad26.COV2.S vaccination and SARS-CoV-2 variants. Stated treatment: around 19 received Ad26.COV2.S at low or high dose, single or two shots; a few received placebo; per-sample allocation not given. Collection of the samples took place on day 63 after the first injection of vaccine or placebo. Sequencing was performed with immunoSEQ multiplex PCR; in TCRdb, only in-frame clones are kept and a portion is missing. In the table there are about 390,000 clones, 80% to 90% of which are singletons. The specimen comprised peripheral blood, sampled in a trial of Ad26.COV2.S vaccine versus placebo. Receptors were obtained from a person between 18 and 65 years old who received the Ad26.COV2.S COVID-19 vaccine or a placebo.

This chain joins TRBV6-5 and TRBJ2-7, with TRBD1 matching 8 bases. The CDR3 contains 15 residues. Germline CDR1 is MNHEY and CDR2 is SVGAGI. V lost 7 bases and J lost 0; bases outside the gene matches: 8. The CDR3 nucleotides read TGTGCCAGCATCCCGACAGGGGCGCTCTCCTACGAGCAGTACTTC. Translated, it gives CASIPTGALSYEQYF.

The V and J genes are TRBV7-2 and TRBJ1-2, with TRBD1 matching 8 bases. The germline V gene encodes CDR1 SGHTA and CDR2 FQGNSA. The V gene end was trimmed by 7 bases and the J gene end by 4 bases; junction bases not matched to a gene: 8. CDR3 length equals 14 residues. The CDR3 here is CASNPNRGGYGYTF. CDR3 in DNA: TGTGCCAGCAACCCCAACAGGGGGGGCTATGGCTACACCTTC.

This clone appeared a few times. Distinct nucleotide sequences in the sample also encode this CDR3. The chain uses TRBV11-3 and TRBJ2-5, with a possible D match to TRBD1 (6 bases). Trimming stripped 1 base from V and 3 bases from J, with 6 bases between. Per the germline V gene, CDR1 is SGHNT and CDR2 is YENEEA. This CDR3 spans 13 amino acids. The CDR3 reads CASSLGQEETQYF. The CDR3 DNA follows: TGTGCCAGCAGCTTAGGACAGGAAGAGACCCAGTACTTC.

This clone was seen once. The chain joins TRBV5-4 to TRBJ2-2, with TRBD1 as a possible D gene (6 bases). Per germline, CDR1 SGHNT and CDR2 YYREEE (reference sequence). This CDR3 spans 17 amino acids. V dropped 3 bases and J dropped 4 bases, with 19 bases sitting between them. The chain's CDR3 is CASSSENGGQITGELFF. CDR3 nucleotide sequence: TGTGCCAGCAGCTCGGAAAATGGGGGCCAAATCACCGGGGAGCTGTTTTTT.

This clone was seen a few times. The rearrangement joins TRBV6-5 to TRBJ2-5; TRBD2 matches at 7 bases. V was pared by 6 bases and J by 2 bases, with 9 bases of the junction left unmatched. Per the germline V gene, CDR1 is MNHEY and CDR2 is SVGAGI. This CDR3 is built from 15 residues. The CDR3 spells CASSPKSGLQETQYF. The CDR3 nucleotides are TGTGCCAGCAGCCCCAAATCGGGACTACAAGAGACCCAGTACTTC.

The J gene is TRBJ2-1, the V gene TRBV5-4; the match to TRBD2 covers 8 bases. This CDR3 has 15 amino acids. Germline-derived CDR1 and CDR2 are SGHNT and YYREEE (reference sequence). Trimming cost V 4 bases and J 4 bases; bases outside gene matches: 7. The CDR3 sequence is CASSREGDNYNEQFF. In nucleotides, the CDR3 is TGTGCCAGCAGCCGGGAGGGGGACAATTACAATGAGCAGTTCTTC.

The CDR3 sequence is CASSPLNTGVPYGYTF. CDR3 DNA: TGTGCCAGCTCACCACTCAACACGGGCGTACCCTATGGCTACACCTTC. The gene calls are TRBV18 and TRBJ1-2; D gene unclear. Germline values: CDR1 KGHSH, CDR2 LQKENI. CDR3 length equals 16 residues. Trimming removed 1 base at V and 4 bases at J, with 16 bases between. The full variable domain, completed using reference TRBV18 and TRBJ1-2, is NAGVMQNPRHLVRRRGQEARLRCSPMKGHSHVYWYRQLPEEGLKFMVYLQKENIIDESGMPKERFSAEFPKEGPSILRIQQVVRGDSAAYFCASSPLNTGVPYGYTFGSGTRLTVV.

The V gene is TRBV2, the J gene TRBJ2-2, with TRBD2 identical over 9 bases. CDR3 length: 13 residues. In germline, CDR1 is SNHLY, CDR2 FYNNEI. CDR3 amino acids: CGGGGAVPGELFF. DNA for the CDR3: TGTGGCGGCGGGGGGGCCGTTCCCGGGGAGCTGTTTTTT.

J is TRBJ1-2 and V is TRBV5-1, with D possibly TRBD1 on 6 matching bases. CDR1 and CDR2 from the germline V gene are SGHRS and YFSETQ. The CDR3 is made up of 13 amino acids. Trimming left V 3 bases short and J 4 bases short, with 10 bases between. In nucleotides, the CDR3 is TGCGCCAGCAGCTCAGGGGAGAGCTATGGCTACACCTTC. Amino acid sequence: CASSSGESYGYTF. The entire variable domain, with the rest obtained from reference TRBV5-1 and TRBJ1-2, is as follows: KAGVTQTPRYLIKTRGQQVTLSCSPISGHRSVSWYQQTPGQGLQFLFEYFSETQRNKGNFPGRFSGRQFSNSRSEMNVSTLELGDSALYLCASSSGESYGYTFGSGTRLTVV.

V and J are TRBV6-5 and TRBJ1-1, with D possibly matching TRBD1 (5 bases). The CDR3 runs to 14 residues. Looked up from germline, CDR1 is MNHEY and CDR2 is SVGAGI. With 3 bases removed from V and 8 bases from J, the gap between germline ends came to 16 bases. The CDR3 nucleotides read TGTGCCAGCAGTTATGGGGACCACACTCAGGAAGCTTTCTTT. It yields the protein CASSYGDHTQEAFF.

The V call is TRBV12-3 or TRBV12-4, the J call TRBJ1-2; D unresolved. The V and J ends lost 3 bases and 4 bases respectively, with 9 bases between them. The CDR3 is made up of 13 amino acids. CDR3 region: CASSFPESYGYTF. In DNA, the CDR3 is TGTGCCAGCAGTTTCCCGGAATCCTATGGCTACACCTTC.

V is TRBV7-2 and J is TRBJ1-5; D remains unclear. This CDR3 spans 15 amino acids. V dropped 1 base and J dropped 3 bases, with 10 bases sitting between them. CDR1 is SGHTA and CDR2 is FQGNSA in the germline V gene. The CDR3 spells CASSLGGVANQPQHF. The CDR3 nucleotides are TGTGCCAGCAGCTTAGGGGGTGTGGCCAATCAGCCCCAGCATTTT.

Of note for this clone: The junction does not match germline at one end; this may be a read error. The J gene is TRBJ1-5, the V gene TRBV18; weak D call: TRBD1 (6 bases). This CDR3 has 15 residues. Germline assignment: CDR1 KGHSH and CDR2 LQKENI. The CDR3 bases are TGTGCCAGCTCTCCACAGGGAGGCAGCAATCAGCCCCAGCATTTT. This encodes CASSPQGGSNQPQHF.

This clone was counted once. This sequence joins TRBV14 and TRBJ1-2; D gene unclear. The CDR3 contains 15 residues. Germline CDR1 is SGHDN and CDR2 is FVKESK. V was shortened by 1 base and J by 4 bases, with 13 bases between the two germline ends. The CDR3 reads CASSQVSPSGYGYTF. CDR3 DNA: TGTGCCAGCAGCCAAGTATCACCATCGGGCTATGGCTACACCTTC.

With respect to this clone: A much larger clone is a single base away; this may be a read error. The rearrangement uses TRBV6-5 and TRBJ1-5; D might be TRBD1 (5 bases). CDR3 length equals 15 residues. V was cut by 0 bases and J by 0 bases, with 6 bases left in between. Germline assignment: CDR1 MNHEY and CDR2 SVGAGI. The CDR3 DNA reads TGTGCCAGCAGTTACTCGACAGCTAGCAATCAGCCCCAGCATTTT. This codes for CASSYSTASNQPQHF.

The gene calls are TRBV4-1 and TRBJ1-6; 8 positions match TRBD1. Trimming removed 5 bases from V and 8 bases from J; junction bases left unmatched: 5. This CDR3 is 14 amino acids long. Germline values: CDR1 MGHRA, CDR2 YSYEKL. The CDR3 protein is CASSGQGADSPLHF. In nucleotides, the CDR3 is TGCGCCAGCAGCGGGCAGGGGGCGGATTCACCCCTCCACTTT.

This clone has just one count. The V call is TRBV7-2, the J call TRBJ1-1; D may be TRBD1 (5 bases). The CDR3 length is 17 residues. Germline V gene sequence: CDR1 SGHTA, CDR2 FQGNSA. Trimming shortened V by 1 base and J by 1 base, and 16 bases separated the two germline ends. The CDR3 is CASSLVGVAQGNTEAFF. CDR3 nucleotides: TGTGCCAGCAGCTTAGTTGGGGTGGCTCAGGGGAACACTGAAGCTTTCTTT. The entire variable domain, with the rest obtained from reference TRBV7-2 and TRBJ1-1, is as follows: GAGVSQSPSNKVTEKGKDVELRCDPISGHTALYWYRQSLGQGLEFLIYFQGNSAPDKSGLPSDRFSAERTGGSVSTLTIQRTQQEDSAVYLCASSLVGVAQGNTEAFFGQGTRLTVV.

This sequence joins TRBV5-1 and TRBJ2-2, with TRBD1 matching over 7 bases. The CDR3 covers 14 residues. The V segment lost 2 bases and the J segment 6 bases; nucleotides outside the gene matches: 4. Germline-derived CDR1 and CDR2 are SGHRS and YFSETQ. This CDR3 is CASSFTGVPGELFF. The DNA of the CDR3 is TGCGCCAGCAGCTTCACAGGGGTTCCCGGGGAGCTGTTTTTT.

The V and J genes are TRBV27 and TRBJ2-3, with 9 bases matching TRBD1. The ends lost 5 bases at V and 3 bases at J; junction bases unmatched: 6. The CDR3 is 15 residues long. Germline CDR1 and CDR2: MNHEY and SMNVEV (reference sequence). The CDR3 loop reads CASSPPGQGTDTQYF. Here the CDR3 DNA reads TGTGCCAGCAGTCCTCCGGGACAGGGAACAGATACGCAGTATTTT.

This clone was seen more than once but under ten times. At the DNA level, this CDR3 is encoded by other sequences in the same sample as well. The rearrangement links TRBV2 to TRBJ1-6; D possibly corresponds to TRBD1 (5 bases). The CDR3 spans 13 residues. Germline loops: CDR1 SNHLY, CDR2 FYNNEI. Trimming took 8 bases from V and 7 from J, leaving 12 bases between them. The CDR3 DNA reads as TGTGCCAGCTCTAGGGACTTGAATTCACCCCTCCACTTT. This translates into CASSRDLNSPLHF. Using reference TRBV2 and TRBJ1-6 for the parts outside the CDR3, the full variable domain is EPEVTQTPSHQVTQMGQEVILRCVPISNHLYFYWYRQILGQKVEFLVSFYNNEISEKSEIFDDQFSVERPDGSNFTLKIRSTKLEDSAMYFCASSRDLNSPLHFGNGTRLTVT.

V and J are TRBV6-5 and TRBJ2-7, with 7 nucleotides matching TRBD1. CDR3 length equals 12 residues. Germline lookup yields CDR1 MNHEY and CDR2 SVGAGI. With V trimmed by 6 bases and J by 3 bases, 2 bases remained unmatched. Here the CDR3 DNA reads TGTGCCAGCAGCGACAGGGTCTACGAGCAGTACTTC. Amino acids: CASSDRVYEQYF.

The chain links TRBV18 to TRBJ2-1, with D unclear. V lost 4 bases to trimming and J lost 10 bases, with 11 bases between them. The CDR3 covers 12 residues. The germline V gene has CDR1 KGHSH and CDR2 LQKENI. CDR3: CASSQISWEQFF. In nucleotides, the CDR3 is TGTGCCAGCTCACAGATTTCCTGGGAGCAGTTCTTC.